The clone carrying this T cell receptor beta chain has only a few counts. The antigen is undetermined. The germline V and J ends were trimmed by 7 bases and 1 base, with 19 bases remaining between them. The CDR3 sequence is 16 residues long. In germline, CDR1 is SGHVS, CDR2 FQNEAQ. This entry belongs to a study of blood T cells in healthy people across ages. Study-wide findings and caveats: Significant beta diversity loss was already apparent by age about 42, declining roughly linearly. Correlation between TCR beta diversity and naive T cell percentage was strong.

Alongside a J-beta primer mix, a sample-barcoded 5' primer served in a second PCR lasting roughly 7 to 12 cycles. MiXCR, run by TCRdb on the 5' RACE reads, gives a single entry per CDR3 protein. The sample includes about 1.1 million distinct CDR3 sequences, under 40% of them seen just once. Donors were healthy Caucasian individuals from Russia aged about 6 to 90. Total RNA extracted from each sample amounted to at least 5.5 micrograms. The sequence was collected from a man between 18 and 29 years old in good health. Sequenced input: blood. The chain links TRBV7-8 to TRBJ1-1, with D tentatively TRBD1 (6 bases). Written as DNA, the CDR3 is TGTGCCAGCAAATCCTCGCGGGACACGTCGAACACTGAAGCTTTCTTT. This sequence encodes CASKSSRDTSNTEAFF. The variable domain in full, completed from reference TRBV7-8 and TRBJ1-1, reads GAGVSQSPRYKVAKRGQDVALRCDPISGHVSLFWYQQALGQGPEFLTYFQNEAQLDKSGLPSDRFFAERPEGSVSTLKIQRTQQEDSAVYLCASKSSRDTSNTEAFFGQGTRLTVV.